This entry describes one TCR beta chain. The data stem from a study of control samples from healthy donors and cancer patients. Clones were read by immunoSEQ multiplex PCR, and TCRdb kept only the in-frame ones, dropping some. The table shows 110,000 to 150,000 clones, with about 94% occurring only once. The V gene's germline CDR1 is MNHEY and CDR2 SVGEGT. J lost 5 bases, V lost 0 bases, and 6 bases had no gene match. This CDR3 spans 15 amino acids. This chain links TRBV6-2 or TRBV6-3 with TRBJ2-5; 7 bases map to TRBD2. The sequenced sample consisted of PBMCs. The sequence was obtained from a man in his fifties or sixties with colorectal cancer. Here the CDR3 DNA reads TGTGCCAGCAGTTACTCGGAGCAGGGAGGGGAGACCCAGTACTTC. This gives the protein CASSYSEQGGETQYF.